The next 4 T cell receptor beta chains were all read from a single sample in a study of T cell responses to AZD1222 COVID-19 vaccine. The assay was immunoSEQ multiplex PCR, and TCRdb's table has in-frame clones only and misses some. Found here are over 100,000 clones, around 90% of them singletons; the top ten hold about 2.5%. This sample comprised peripheral blood, obtained 28 days after the second AZD1222 dose. Every receptor here comes from an adult who received the AZD1222 COVID-19 vaccine.

The chain recombines TRBV7-2 with TRBJ1-2; TRBD1 might be the D (5 bases). Deletions cut 1 base from V and 5 bases from J, with 14 bases between. The CDR3 contains 15 residues. Germline V gene sequence: CDR1 SGHTA, CDR2 FQGNSA. The CDR3 region has the DNA TGTGCCAGCAGCTTAGACGGGACGGATGGGTATGGCTACACCTTC. Its translation: CASSLDGTDGYGYTF.

The chain links TRBV7-2 to TRBJ1-1; 7 bases are shared with TRBD1. Germline-derived CDR1 and CDR2 are SGHTA and FQGNSA. The CDR3 runs to 15 residues. The J segment lost 4 bases and the V segment lost 0 bases, leaving 5 bases of the junction unmatched. CDR3 region: CASSLAGRGSTEAFF. The CDR3 nucleotides read TGTGCCAGCAGCTTAGCCGGCAGGGGGAGCACTGAAGCTTTCTTT. Using reference TRBV7-2 and TRBJ1-1 for the parts outside the CDR3, the full variable domain is GAGVSQSPSNKVTEKGKDVELRCDPISGHTALYWYRQSLGQGLEFLIYFQGNSAPDKSGLPSDRFSAERTGGSVSTLTIQRTQQEDSAVYLCASSLAGRGSTEAFFGQGTRLTVV.

This clone was picked up a small number of times. This specimen includes other DNA sequences encoding the same CDR3. The chain uses TRBV11-3 and TRBJ2-2; 8 nucleotides agree with TRBD1. V lost 5 bases and J lost 7; bases outside the gene matches: 6. The length of the CDR3 is 14 residues. CDR1 SGHNT and CDR2 YENEEA come from the germline V gene. The CDR3 loop reads CASSPGQGFGELFF. The CDR3 DNA follows: TGTGCCAGCAGCCCCGGACAGGGCTTCGGGGAGCTGTTTTTT. Variable domain in full (rest from reference TRBV11-3 and TRBJ2-2): EAGVVQSPRYKIIEKKQPVAFWCNPISGHNTLYWYLQNLGQGPELLIRYENEEAVDDSQLPKDRFSAERLKGVDSTLKIQPAELGDSAVYLCASSPGQGFGELFFGEGSRLTVL.

The gene calls are TRBV6-6 and TRBJ1-2; TRBD1 aligns across 9 bases. Germline V gene data show CDR1 as MNHNY and CDR2 as SVGAGI (reference sequence). V trimming: 8 bases; J trimming: 7 bases; junction bases outside the gene matches: 8. CDR3 size: 13 residues. The CDR3 loop reads CASGDRASSGYTF. The DNA for the CDR3 is TGTGCCAGCGGGGACAGGGCTTCGAGTGGCTACACCTTC.